Listed here are 15 T cell receptor beta chains from one sample, sequenced in a study of cytomegalovirus exposure and HLA in healthy donors. 13 Jbeta primers and 60 Vbeta primers were used for the PCR. Libraries were prepared by immunoSEQ multiplex PCR; TCRdb keeps only in-frame clonotypes and omits some of them. This table has about 160,000 clones, 80% to 85% appearing once. Sequencing was carried out using PBMCs. These TCRs come from a girl under 10 years old in good health and CMV-seropositive.

The chain combines TRBV7-9 with TRBJ2-5; D is possibly TRBD2 (5 bases). The DNA end is a closer match to TRBJ2-7, so the J assignment may be wrong. The CDR3 runs 14 residues. Germline V gene lookup returns CDR1 SEHNR and CDR2 FQNEAQ (reference sequence). CDR3 in DNA: TGTGCCAGCAGCCGCGTGAATGGAGGCGGCGAGCAGTACTTC. Amino acid sequence: CASSRVNGGGEQYF.

The CDR3 DNA sequence: TGTGCCAGCAGCTTAGGACCGACAGGTCGGAATCAGCCCCAGCATTTT. It translates to CASSLGPTGRNQPQHF. This chain joins TRBV7-9 and TRBJ1-5; possible D gene TRBD1, 6 bases. Germline assignment: CDR1 SEHNR and CDR2 FQNEAQ (reference sequence). The CDR3 has 16 amino acids. V was cut by 1 base and J by 4 bases, with 14 bases left in between.

The chain has TRBV5-6 and TRBJ1-5; 10 bases match TRBD1. Trimming cost V 1 base and J 5 bases; bases outside gene matches: 3. Germline V gene sequence: CDR1 SGHDT, CDR2 YYEEEE. The CDR3 loop spans 15 amino acids. CDR3 nucleotides: TGTGCCAGCAGCTTGTTCGGGACAGGGGATCAGCCCCAGCATTTT. It yields the protein CASSLFGTGDQPQHF.

The chain is built from TRBV19 and TRBJ2-2, with 9 bases lining up with TRBD1. The CDR3 spans 16 residues. The ends lost 10 bases at V and 5 bases at J; junction bases unmatched: 14. Germline assignment: CDR1 LNHDA and CDR2 SQIVND (reference sequence). The CDR3 loop reads CATRSSGTGRTGELFF. DNA of the CDR3: TGTGCCACTCGGAGCTCCGGGACAGGGCGGACCGGGGAGCTGTTTTTT.

The V gene is TRBV28, the J gene TRBJ1-5; a weak D match, TRBD1 (5 bases). Germline V gene data show CDR1 as MDHEN and CDR2 as SYDVKM. Trimming removed 5 bases from V and 6 bases from J, with 20 bases in between. CDR3 length: 16 residues. For the CDR3, the DNA is TGTGCCAGCAGTCTCCTCCCGAGGGTGGGGGGTCAGCCCCAGCATTTT. It yields the protein CASSLLPRVGGQPQHF.

This chain connects TRBV2 to TRBJ1-5; TRBD1 matches at 8 bases. CDR1 and CDR2 (germline): SNHLY, FYNNEI. Trimming at V came to 7 bases and at J to 5 bases, leaving 7 bases not matched to a gene. The CDR3 has 14 residues. The CDR3 nucleotides are TGTGCCAGCAAGGGTCCAGGGGGCGATCAGCCCCAGCATTTT. Translated: CASKGPGGDQPQHF.

The CDR3 region is CASSAGTGSKFF. Here the CDR3 DNA reads TGTGCCAGCAGCGCCGGGACAGGGAGTAAGTTCTTC. The gene calls are TRBV7-2 and TRBJ2-1; TRBD1 aligns across 9 bases. The CDR3 covers 12 residues. CDR1 is SGHTA, CDR2 FQGNSA, per germline. The V gene end was trimmed by 5 bases and the J gene end by 14 bases; junction bases not matched to a gene: 7. Based on the CDR3 plus reference TRBV7-2 and TRBJ2-1, the full variable domain is GAGVSQSPSNKVTEKGKDVELRCDPISGHTALYWYRQSLGQGLEFLIYFQGNSAPDKSGLPSDRFSAERTGGSVSTLTIQRTQQEDSAVYLCASSAGTGSKFFGPGTRLTVL.

This chain links TRBV18 with TRBJ2-1, with TRBD1 matching 7 bases. The trim removed 3 bases at V and 12 bases at J, leaving 14 bases unmatched. CDR1 and CDR2 (germline): KGHSH, LQKENI. This CDR3 contains 15 residues. CDR3 residues: CASSPIRTDRAAQFF. The CDR3 DNA reads as TGTGCCAGCTCACCCATTCGGACCGACAGGGCGGCGCAGTTCTTC.

This chain joins TRBV4-1 and TRBJ2-2, with 7 bases matching TRBD2. Per the germline V gene, CDR1 is MGHRA and CDR2 is YSYEKL. The CDR3 loop spans 15 amino acids. With 3 bases clipped from V and 3 bases from J, the junction kept 4 bases outside the gene matches. The CDR3 loop reads CASSQEGRDTGELFF. Here the CDR3 DNA reads TGCGCCAGCAGCCAGGAGGGGAGGGACACCGGGGAGCTGTTTTTT.

The V and J genes are TRBV27 and TRBJ1-3; perhaps TRBD1 as D (5 bases). The CDR3 is 17 residues long. CDR1 and CDR2 from the germline V gene are MNHEY and SMNVEV (reference sequence). Trimming stripped 2 bases from V and 0 bases from J, with 14 bases between. CDR3 protein: CASSLGGGDTSGNTIYF. The CDR3 DNA sequence: TGTGCCAGCAGTTTAGGGGGGGGTGATACCTCTGGAAACACCATATATTTT.

The chain is built from TRBV7-8 and TRBJ2-1, with D maybe TRBD2 (5 bases). Germline values: CDR1 SGHVS, CDR2 FQNEAQ. Trimming left V 5 bases short and J 7 bases short, with 18 bases between. CDR3 length: 15 residues. CDR3 DNA sequence: TGTGCCAGCAGCCCCCGGGGAAAGGGAGCGAATGAGCAGTTCTTC. Residues: CASSPRGKGANEQFF.

The chain couples TRBV4-1 to TRBJ1-1, with D unclear. Germline CDR1 reads MGHRA; CDR2 reads YSYEKL. This CDR3 has 15 amino acids. Trimming cost V 4 bases and J 4 bases, with 16 bases left between them. CDR3 sequence: CASSREVTERTEAFF. As DNA, the CDR3 is TGCGCCAGCAGCCGAGAAGTAACAGAACGCACTGAAGCTTTCTTT.

Notes on this clone: At one boundary the junction diverges from the germline segment, which might be a read error. The rearrangement uses TRBV5-6 and TRBJ1-5; weak D call: TRBD1 (6 bases). The CDR3 is made up of 13 amino acids. Per the germline V gene, CDR1 is SGHDT and CDR2 is YYEEEE. The chain's CDR3 is CASSSRGNQSQHF. CDR3 DNA sequence: TGTGCCAGCAGCTCGAGGGGGAATCAGTCCCAGCATTTT.

The chain links TRBV10-3 to TRBJ2-2; perhaps TRBD2 as D (6 bases). V was clipped by 7 bases and J by 6 bases, with 9 bases between them. This CDR3 has 12 amino acids. Germline CDR1 is ENHRY and CDR2 is SYGVKD. The CDR3 sequence is CAIKGEAGELFF. As DNA, the CDR3 is TGTGCCATCAAAGGGGAGGCCGGGGAGCTGTTTTTT.

The rearrangement joins TRBV5-1 to TRBJ1-2, with TRBD1 identical over 9 bases. Germline V gene lookup returns CDR1 SGHRS and CDR2 YFSETQ. After removal of 7 bases from V and 3 bases from J, the junction contained 7 bases not matched to a gene. The CDR3 has 14 amino acids. The CDR3, as DNA: TGCGCCAGCTCTACAGGGGGCAATGACTATGGCTACACCTTC. This sequence encodes CASSTGGNDYGYTF.